This T cell receptor (beta chain) was documented in a study of T cell responses to AZD1222 COVID-19 vaccine. The study's findings and limits: With dominance at 160-218 and 743-854, vaccine-associated CD4 TCRs spanned spike. Two AZD1222 administrations were followed by greater Spike-specific TCR breadth and depth.

Germline V gives CDR1 SNHLY, CDR2 FYNNEI. This CDR3 has 14 residues. With V trimmed by 11 bases and J by 4 bases, 13 bases remained unmatched. As concerns this clone: Its antigen is not identified.

The analysis combined second doses at about 4 or about 12 weeks. The repertoire was sequenced with immunoSEQ multiplex PCR; TCRdb's copy has only in-frame clones and lacks some. Among over 85,000 clones listed, 65% to 85% were seen once. Sequenced material: peripheral blood, taken 28 days after the second AZD1222 dose. The rearrangement uses TRBV2 and TRBJ1-1, with 7 positions matching TRBD1. This TCR derives from an adult who received the AZD1222 COVID-19 vaccine. CDR3 DNA: TGTGCCGGAAGTAAGGGGGCGCTGGGCACTGAAGCTTTCTTT. Encoded protein: CAGSKGALGTEAFF.